Listed below are T cell receptor beta chains from one sample, sequenced in a study of OX40 agonist ivuxolimab in advanced cancers. Sequencing was performed with immunoSEQ multiplex PCR; in TCRdb, only in-frame clones are kept and a portion is missing. Seen here are some 140,000 clones, more than 85% observed once, and the top ten hold approximately 0.99%. This specimen consisted of CD4+ or CD8+ T cells sorted from blood, obtained in a trial of the OX40 agonist ivuxolimab. Receptors originate from an adult with an advanced solid tumor such as melanoma, head and neck, liver or kidney cancer. CDR3s include the opening cysteine and the closing phenylalanine or tryptophan. The D gene is left open where the match is weak. Clone size is shown for a subset of rows, as once, few, many or a class of expanded clone.

v_gene	j_gene	abundance	d_gene	CDR3aa	CDR3nt
TRBV7-2	TRBJ1-1	once	-	CASSLGLMNTEAFF	TGTGCCAGCAGCTTAGGCCTTATGAACACTGAAGCTTTCTTT
TRBV6-5	TRBJ2-5	-	-	CASSYSNTRETQYF	TGTGCCAGCAGTTACTCGAACACCAGGGAGACCCAGTACTTC
TRBV18	TRBJ1-1	-	-	CASSPPPGVGVYTEAFF	TGTGCCAGCTCACCTCCCCCAGGAGTAGGGGTTTATACTGAAGCTTTCTTT
TRBV6-1	TRBJ1-5	-	-	CASSDLGWGSNQPQHF	TGTGCCAGCAGTGACCTAGGGTGGGGTAGCAATCAGCCCCAGCATTTT
TRBV19	TRBJ2-6	-	TRBD2	CASSIDREGSSGANVLTF	TGTGCCAGTAGTATCGATCGGGAGGGTAGCTCTGGGGCCAACGTCCTGACTTTC
TRBV28	TRBJ1-1	-	TRBD1	CASRGRQGPNTEAFF	TGTGCCAGCAGGGGGCGACAGGGCCCGAACACTGAAGCTTTCTTT
TRBV18	TRBJ2-3	-	-	CASSPSSTDTQYF	TGTGCCAGCTCACCTTCTAGCACAGATACGCAGTATTTT
TRBV7-2	TRBJ1-5	-	-	CASSLRADGSNQPQHF	TGTGCCAGCAGCTTAAGGGCGGACGGGAGCAATCAGCCCCAGCATTTT
TRBV18	TRBJ1-3	-	-	CASTESQGTSGNTIYF	TGTGCCAGTACAGAGTCACAAGGAACCTCTGGAAACACCATATATTTT
TRBV13	TRBJ2-7	-	TRBD1	CASSTRTGGRYEQYF	TGTGCCAGCAGCACCCGGACAGGGGGAAGGTACGAGCAGTACTTC
TRBV15	TRBJ2-7	-	-	CATSRERAGRLPSGAYEQYF	TGTGCCACCAGCAGAGAACGGGCGGGACGCCTCCCCTCAGGGGCCTACGAGCAGTACTTC
TRBV9	TRBJ2-2	-	-	CASSVATGMNTGELFF	TGTGCCAGCAGCGTAGCTACAGGGATGAACACCGGGGAGCTGTTTTTT
TRBV30	TRBJ2-3	-	TRBD2	CAWSVSGLSTDTQYF	TGTGCCTGGAGTGTGTCGGGACTAAGCACAGATACGCAGTATTTT
TRBV18	TRBJ2-7	-	TRBD2	CASSPPGAGVMYEQYF	TGTGCCAGCTCCCCCCCGGGCGCGGGAGTGATGTACGAGCAGTACTTC
TRBV6-6	TRBJ2-7	few	-	CASSYSKGGSYEQYF	TGTGCCAGCAGTTACTCGAAAGGGGGCTCCTACGAGCAGTACTTC
TRBV6-1	TRBJ1-5	-	TRBD1	CASSTGVNQPQHF	TGTGCCAGCAGTACAGGGGTCAATCAGCCCCAGCATTTT
TRBV7-9	TRBJ1-5	-	-	CASSLGQGRNQPQHF	TGTGCCAGCAGCTTAGGGCAGGGTAGAAATCAGCCCCAGCATTTT
TRBV5-1	TRBJ1-1	-	-	CASSREGPMNTEAFF	TGCGCCAGCAGCAGGGAGGGACCTATGAACACTGAAGCTTTCTTT
TRBV27	TRBJ1-4	-	-	CASRGGQPPEKLFF	TGTGCCAGCAGGGGAGGACAGCCGCCAGAAAAACTGTTTTTT
TRBV5-4	TRBJ2-5	-	-	CASSLVSTQETQYF	TGTGCCAGCAGCTTGGTTTCGACACAAGAGACCCAGTACTTC
TRBV15	TRBJ2-7	-	TRBD1	CATSSPTSRDRGYEQYF	TGTGCCACCAGCTCACCCACCTCCCGGGACAGGGGTTACGAGCAGTACTTC
TRBV5-5	TRBJ1-2	-	TRBD1	CASSSGTGNYGYTF	TGTGCCAGCAGCTCCGGGACAGGCAACTATGGCTACACCTTC
TRBV7-2	TRBJ2-7	-	TRBD1	CASTNRGSSYEQYF	TGTGCCAGCACAAACAGGGGGAGCTCCTACGAGCAGTACTTC
TRBV9	TRBJ1-2	-	-	CASSVSTGNYGYTF	TGTGCCAGCAGCGTAAGTACAGGGAACTATGGCTACACCTTC
TRBV30	TRBJ1-2	-	-	CAWSLGTATYGYTF	TGTGCCTGGAGCCTCGGGACGGCGACCTATGGCTACACCTTC
TRBV2	TRBJ2-2	-	-	CASSEGQGFPGELFF	TGTGCCAGCAGTGAAGGGCAGGGATTCCCCGGGGAGCTGTTTTTT
TRBV19	TRBJ2-1	once	TRBD1	CASSIIGTGGYNEQFF	TGTGCCAGTAGTATCATCGGGACAGGGGGCTACAATGAGCAGTTCTTC
TRBV27	TRBJ2-3	-	TRBD2	CASSSSGRAGDTQYF	TGTGCCAGCAGTTCTAGCGGGAGGGCGGGGGATACGCAGTATTTT
TRBV5-4	TRBJ2-1	-	-	CASSWDLTPPYNEQFF	TGTGCCAGCAGTTGGGACCTAACCCCACCCTACAATGAGCAGTTCTTC
TRBV4-1	TRBJ1-5	-	-	CASSQDRGAYNQPQHF	TGCGCCAGCAGCCAAGATCGGGGGGCGTACAATCAGCCCCAGCATTTT
TRBV6-5	TRBJ1-5	-	-	CASSPIGANQPQHF	TGTGCCAGCAGCCCGATAGGCGCCAATCAGCCCCAGCATTTT
TRBV5-1	TRBJ2-3	-	-	CASSLGDREAGTQYF	TGCGCCAGCAGCCTGGGGGATCGCGAGGCAGGTACGCAGTATTTT
TRBV5-6	TRBJ1-4	once	TRBD1	CASSQTGGATNEKLFF	TGTGCCAGCAGTCAGACAGGGGGCGCAACTAATGAAAAACTGTTTTTT
TRBV14	TRBJ2-1	-	-	CASSRDVGVLSYNEQFF	TGTGCCAGCAGCCGAGACGTAGGGGTTCTCTCCTACAATGAGCAGTTCTTC
TRBV7-9	TRBJ2-5	-	-	CASSLSQYQETQYF	TGTGCCAGCAGCTTAAGTCAGTACCAAGAGACCCAGTACTTC
TRBV6-5	TRBJ2-7	-	-	CASISRAASSYEQYF	TGTGCCAGCATCTCACGAGCAGCATCCTCCTACGAGCAGTACTTC
TRBV28	TRBJ2-7	-	-	CASSLPGGSYEQYF	TGTGCCAGCAGTTTACCCGGAGGATCCTACGAGCAGTACTTC
TRBV28	TRBJ1-3	-	-	CASSLVRFSGNTIYF	TGTGCCAGCAGTTTGGTACGGTTCTCTGGAAACACCATATATTTT
TRBV2	TRBJ1-1	-	TRBD1	CASIGGQKTEAFF	TGTGCCAGCATTGGGGGACAGAAAACTGAAGCTTTCTTT
TRBV7-3	TRBJ2-5	-	-	CASSSSGTGGETQYF	TGTGCCAGCAGCTCCTCCGGGACCGGAGGGGAGACCCAGTACTTC
TRBV7-9	TRBJ2-5	once	TRBD2	CASSEGRGIQETQYF	TGTGCCAGCAGCGAGGGGCGGGGGATCCAAGAGACCCAGTACTTC
TRBV7-3	TRBJ2-7	-	-	CASSLLRGGYEQYF	TGTGCCAGCAGCCTCCTTAGGGGGGGCTACGAGCAGTACTTC
TRBV4-2	TRBJ1-5	-	TRBD1	CVSSQADRGNQPQHF	TGTGTCAGCAGCCAAGCCGACAGGGGGAATCAGCCCCAGCATTTT